The 3 T cell receptor beta chains reported below all come from one sample, sequenced in a study of T-cell reconstitution after alpha-beta-depleted transplantation in children (dated by TCRdb to the mid-2010s). The library was produced with PCR. The instrument given in TCRdb is Illumina HiSeq 2500. To normalize quantification of the TCRbeta repertoire, the TCR libraries were built with molecular barcoding that relied on unique molecular identifiers. Through fastp at Q25 and MiXCR, TCRdb rebuilt clones from the public reads, retaining in-frame beta chains. Every distinct CDR3 protein forms one entry, paired with its most common genes and DNA. In this sample the table shows about 870,000 distinct CDR3 sequences, 16% of which occur a single time. The biggest ten clones account for around 5.3% of the sample. The sample's treatment or condition label, in plain terms: allogeneic hematopoietic cell transplantation with graft depleted of TCRalphabeta T cells and CD19 B cells.

Specimen: PBMCs, mostly from graft donor cells, collected 360 days after TCRalphabeta/CD19-depleted stem cell transplant. The receptors stem from a male patient younger than 18 who had a stem cell transplant for acute lymphoblastic leukemia, so the T cells may come from the graft donor.

The genes are TRBV12-3 or TRBV12-4 and TRBJ2-1; D is uncertain. Trimming removed 2 bases from V and 4 bases from J, with 15 bases in between. The CDR3 is 16 amino acids. CDR3: CASSLRARALYNEQFF. CDR3 coding DNA: TGTGCCAGCAGTTTAAGAGCCCGTGCCCTATACAATGAGCAGTTCTTC.

The table lists this clonotype with a few counts. The chain is built from TRBV7-9 and TRBJ1-2; D is undetermined. Germline CDR1 is SEHNR and CDR2 is FQNEAQ (reference sequence). The CDR3 extends over 13 amino acids. V lost 6 bases to trimming and J lost 4 bases, with 12 bases between them. The CDR3 reads CASRPKGFYGYTF. The CDR3, as DNA: TGTGCCAGCAGGCCCAAGGGCTTCTATGGCTACACCTTC.

This chain connects TRBV7-6 to TRBJ2-3; 9 nucleotides align to TRBD1. The length of the CDR3 is 15 residues. Per the germline V gene, CDR1 is SGHVS and CDR2 is FNYEAQ. The junction had 7 bases not matched to a gene; V was cut back by 5 bases and J by 4 bases. CDR3 in DNA: TGTGCCAGCAGCAGCGGACAGGGGAGCGCAGATACGCAGTATTTT. Amino acid sequence: CASSSGQGSADTQYF.